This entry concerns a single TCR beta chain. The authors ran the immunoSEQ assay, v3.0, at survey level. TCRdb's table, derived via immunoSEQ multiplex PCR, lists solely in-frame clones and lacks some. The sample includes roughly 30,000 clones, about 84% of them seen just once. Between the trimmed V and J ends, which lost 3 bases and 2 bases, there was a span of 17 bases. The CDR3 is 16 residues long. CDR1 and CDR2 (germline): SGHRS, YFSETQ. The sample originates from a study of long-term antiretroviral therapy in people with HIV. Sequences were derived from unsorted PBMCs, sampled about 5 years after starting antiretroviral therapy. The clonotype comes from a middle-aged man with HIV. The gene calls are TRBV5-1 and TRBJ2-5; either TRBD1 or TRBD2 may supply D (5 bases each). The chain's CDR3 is CASSWGNRQKQETQYF. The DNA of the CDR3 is TGCGCCAGCAGCTGGGGGAACCGACAGAAACAAGAGACCCAGTACTTC. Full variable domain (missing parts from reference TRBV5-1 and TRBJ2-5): KAGVTQTPRYLIKTRGQQVTLSCSPISGHRSVSWYQQTPGQGLQFLFEYFSETQRNKGNFPGRFSGRQFSNSRSEMNVSTLELGDSALYLCASSWGNRQKQETQYFGPGTRLLVL.